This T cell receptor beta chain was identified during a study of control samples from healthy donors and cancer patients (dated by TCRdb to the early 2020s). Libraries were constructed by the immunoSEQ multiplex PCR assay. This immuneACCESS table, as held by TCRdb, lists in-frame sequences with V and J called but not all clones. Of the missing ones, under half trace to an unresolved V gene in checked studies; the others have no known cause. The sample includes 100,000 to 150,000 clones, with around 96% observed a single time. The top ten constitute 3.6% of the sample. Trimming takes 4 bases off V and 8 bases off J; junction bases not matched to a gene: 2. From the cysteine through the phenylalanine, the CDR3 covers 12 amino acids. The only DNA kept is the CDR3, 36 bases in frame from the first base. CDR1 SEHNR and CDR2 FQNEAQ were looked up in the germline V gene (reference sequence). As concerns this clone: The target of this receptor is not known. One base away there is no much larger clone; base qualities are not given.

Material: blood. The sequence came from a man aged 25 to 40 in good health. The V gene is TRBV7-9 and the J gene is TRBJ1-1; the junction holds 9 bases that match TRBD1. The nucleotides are TGTGCCAGCAGCTACAGGGGGCTGGAAGCTTTCTTT. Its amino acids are CASSYRGLEAFF.